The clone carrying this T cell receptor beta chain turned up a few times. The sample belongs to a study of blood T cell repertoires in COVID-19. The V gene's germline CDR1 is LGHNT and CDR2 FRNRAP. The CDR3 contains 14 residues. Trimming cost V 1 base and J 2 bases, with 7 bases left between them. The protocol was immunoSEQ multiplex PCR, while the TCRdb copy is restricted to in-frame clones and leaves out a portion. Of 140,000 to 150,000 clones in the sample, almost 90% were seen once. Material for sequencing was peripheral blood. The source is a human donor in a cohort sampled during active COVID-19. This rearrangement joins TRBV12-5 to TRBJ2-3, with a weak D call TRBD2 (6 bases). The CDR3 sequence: CASGLGGNTDTQYF. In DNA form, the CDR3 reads TGTGCTAGTGGTTTGGGCGGGAACACAGATACGCAGTATTTT.